These 23 T cell receptor beta chains originate from one sample sequenced in a study of blood T cell repertoires in COVID-19. Assay used: immunoSEQ multiplex PCR; TCRdb lists only in-frame clones, some missing. The sample records about 94,000 clones, about 86% being singletons. Sequenced material: peripheral blood. All receptors derive from a man aged 55 to 70 with acute or convalescent COVID-19.

This clone was picked up one time. This chain links TRBV19 with TRBJ1-2, with 7 bases aligning to TRBD1. CDR1 and CDR2 from the germline V gene are LNHDA and SQIVND (reference sequence). The J segment lost 5 bases and the V segment lost 3 bases, leaving 6 bases of the junction unmatched. CDR3 size: 14 residues. As DNA, the CDR3 is TGTGCCAGTAGTATCTCCAGGGGGAGATATGGCTACACCTTC. As protein: CASSISRGRYGYTF.

The rearrangement joins TRBV10-3 to TRBJ2-5, with D possibly being TRBD1 (6 bases). The V gene lost 4 bases and the J gene lost 2 bases, with 11 bases spanning the gap. Germline V lookup: CDR1 ENHRY, CDR2 SYGVKD. This CDR3 has 14 residues. In nucleotides, the CDR3 is TGTGCCATCAGTGTACAGGGTGGGCAAGAGACCCAGTACTTC. It translates to CAISVQGGQETQYF.

This rearrangement joins TRBV12-5 to TRBJ1-5; the D is unclear. Germline V gene lookup returns CDR1 LGHNT and CDR2 FRNRAP. V gave up 2 bases and J gave up 4 bases, with 9 bases separating them. The CDR3 length is 14 residues. The CDR3 here is CASGLPLGNQPQHF. CDR3 sequence (DNA): TGTGCTAGTGGTTTGCCGCTCGGGAATCAGCCCCAGCATTTT.

This clone was counted between two and nine times. This chain links TRBV7-6 with TRBJ2-7; perhaps TRBD1 as D (6 bases). Germline V gives CDR1 SGHVS, CDR2 FNYEAQ. The CDR3 sequence is 16 residues long. The V and J ends lost 5 bases and 0 bases respectively, with 17 bases between them. In nucleotides, the CDR3 is TGTGCCAGCAGCCTGCGAACCCAGGGGTTCTCCTACGAGCAGTACTTC. Protein product: CASSLRTQGFSYEQYF.

This clone has a handful of counts. The chain links TRBV5-8 to TRBJ2-5, with 7 bases lining up with TRBD1. The germline gives CDR1 SGHTS, CDR2 YDEGEE. V was clipped by 7 bases and J by 4 bases; unmatched bases: 10. This CDR3 spans 14 amino acids. CDR3 loop: CASGTDRVGETQYF. In DNA, the CDR3 is TGTGCCAGCGGGACAGACAGGGTGGGAGAGACCCAGTACTTC. Based on the CDR3 plus reference TRBV5-8 and TRBJ2-5, the full variable domain is EAGVTQSPTHLIKTRGQQATLRCSPISGHTSVYWYQQALGLGLQFLLWYDEGEERNRGNFPPRFSGRQFPNYSSELNVNALELEDSALYLCASGTDRVGETQYFGPGTRLLVL.

This chain connects TRBV5-6 to TRBJ2-7; D is possibly TRBD1 (6 bases). The CDR3 is made up of 16 amino acids. V lost 1 base to trimming and J lost 3 bases, with 17 bases between them. The germline V gene encodes CDR1 SGHDT and CDR2 YYEEEE. In nucleotides, the CDR3 is TGTGCCAGCAGCTTGAAGGCGACAGGACGAAGCTACGAGCAGTACTTC. Its translation: CASSLKATGRSYEQYF.

The chain recombines TRBV2 with TRBJ2-7; D unresolved. The CDR3 is 13 amino acids. The ends were cut back, 7 bases at V and 1 base at J, with 11 bases in the middle. Germline lookup yields CDR1 SNHLY and CDR2 FYNNEI. The CDR3 here is CASNPYTSYEQYF. Here the CDR3 DNA reads TGTGCCAGCAACCCATATACATCCTACGAGCAGTACTTC.

This chain connects TRBV10-3 to TRBJ1-5; the D gene is possibly TRBD1 (6 bases). V dropped 0 bases and J dropped 1 base, with 7 bases sitting between them. Looked up from germline, CDR1 is ENHRY and CDR2 is SYGVKD. CDR3 length: 15 residues. The CDR3 DNA reads TGTGCCATCAGTGAGTCTGGGGGCAGCAATCAGCCCCAGCATTTT. This encodes CAISESGGSNQPQHF.

J is TRBJ1-5 and V is TRBV24-1; D is possibly TRBD1 (5 bases). The V gene lost 7 bases and the J gene lost 2 bases, with 17 bases spanning the gap. The germline gives CDR1 KGHDR, CDR2 SFDVKD. There are 16 residues in the CDR3. The CDR3 bases are TGTGCCACCAGCCCGGGACTCGGATATGGCAATCAGCCCCAGCATTTT. This codes for CATSPGLGYGNQPQHF.

CDR3 sequence: CASSIRQGNEKLFF. In DNA, the CDR3 is TGTGCCAGTAGTATCAGACAGGGGAATGAAAAACTGTTTTTT. This chain links TRBV19 with TRBJ1-4; 8 bases line up with TRBD1. CDR1 and CDR2 from the germline V gene are LNHDA and SQIVND (reference sequence). CDR3 length: 14 residues. The trim removed 3 bases at V and 5 bases at J, leaving 2 bases unmatched. Variable domain in full (rest from reference TRBV19 and TRBJ1-4): DGGITQSPKYLFRKEGQNVTLSCEQNLNHDAMYWYRQDPGQGLRLIYYSQIVNDFQKGDIAEGYSVSREKKESFPLTVTSAQKNPTAFYLCASSIRQGNEKLFFGSGTQLSVL.

This chain uses TRBV5-8 with TRBJ2-3; possibly TRBD1 for D (5 bases). Germline V gene data show CDR1 as SGHTS and CDR2 as YDEGEE. The CDR3 contains 13 residues. The V end lost 3 bases, the J end lost 6 bases, and 11 bases lay between the germline ends. The CDR3 sequence is CASSSQGSDTQYF. CDR3 nucleotide sequence: TGTGCCAGCAGCTCCCAGGGATCCGATACGCAGTATTTT.

The rearrangement links TRBV5-1 to TRBJ2-5, with D unresolved. There are 14 residues in the CDR3. CDR1 and CDR2 (germline): SGHRS, YFSETQ. V was trimmed by 4 bases and J by 1 base, leaving 11 bases between them. The CDR3 DNA sequence: TGCGCCAGCAGCGTACAGATTCTCCAAGAGACCCAGTACTTC. As protein: CASSVQILQETQYF.

The rearrangement links TRBV19 to TRBJ1-3; D possibly corresponds to TRBD1 (6 bases). Germline CDR1 reads LNHDA; CDR2 reads SQIVND (reference sequence). The CDR3 extends over 16 amino acids. Trimming pared 1 base from V and 2 bases from J, leaving 12 bases between. CDR3 protein: CASSIGRGAAGNTIYF. DNA for the CDR3: TGTGCCAGTAGTATAGGACGGGGGGCGGCTGGAAACACCATATATTTT.

This chain links TRBV3-1 (or the pseudogene TRBV3-2) with TRBJ2-2, with D perhaps TRBD1 (6 bases). The CDR3 runs to 15 residues. The ends were cut back, 0 bases at V and 6 bases at J, with 11 bases in the middle. Germline CDR1 reads LGHDT; CDR2 reads YNNKEL (reference sequence). The CDR3 bases are TGTGCCAGCAGCCAAGAGGGGGCGATTGCCGGGGAGCTGTTTTTT. It is translated as CASSQEGAIAGELFF.

The rearrangement joins TRBV24-1 to TRBJ2-5; tentatively, D is TRBD1 (5 bases). The CDR3 loop spans 12 amino acids. The germline V and J ends were trimmed by 7 bases and 6 bases, with 11 bases remaining between them. CDR1 is KGHDR and CDR2 is SFDVKD in the germline V gene. The CDR3 DNA reads as TGTGCCACCAGGACAGTCGTCCAGACCCAGTACTTC. Translation: CATRTVVQTQYF.

This chain uses TRBV7-8 with TRBJ2-7, with 7 bases matching TRBD1. With 1 base clipped from V and 2 bases from J, the junction kept 5 bases outside the gene matches. Looked up from germline, CDR1 is SGHVS and CDR2 is FQNEAQ. This CDR3 is built from 15 residues. The CDR3 sequence is CASSLGPGGTYEQYF. DNA of the CDR3: TGTGCCAGCAGCTTAGGGCCAGGGGGTACCTACGAGCAGTACTTC.

The gene calls are TRBV28 and TRBJ2-2; weak D call: TRBD1 (6 bases). The V and J ends lost 4 bases and 4 bases respectively, with 16 bases between them. Germline lookup yields CDR1 MDHEN and CDR2 SYDVKM. The CDR3 runs to 16 residues. The CDR3 DNA reads TGTGCCAGCAGTTCCCTCGACAGGCTACGCACCGGGGAGCTGTTTTTT. Translating gives CASSSLDRLRTGELFF.

In this sample, this clone turned up a few times. V is TRBV7-2 and J is TRBJ1-2; D unresolved. The length of the CDR3 is 14 residues. Germline CDR1 reads SGHTA; CDR2 reads FQGNSA. The V end lost 5 bases, the J end lost 1 base, and 11 bases lay between the germline ends. Written as DNA, the CDR3 is TGTGCCAGCAGCCCCATACAGTTTAACTATGGCTACACCTTC. Residues: CASSPIQFNYGYTF.

The CDR3 DNA sequence: TGTGCCAGCAGCGAAGGACAGGCCAATCAGCCCCAGCATTTT. Residues: CASSEGQANQPQHF. The chain combines TRBV9 with TRBJ1-5; 7 bases agree with TRBD1. From germline, CDR1 is SGDLS and CDR2 YYNGEE. The CDR3 is 14 residues long. V shed 3 bases, J shed 3 bases, and the junction held 3 bases outside the gene matches.

J is TRBJ2-6 and V is TRBV2, with 7 bases identical to TRBD1. Germline CDR1 SNHLY, CDR2 FYNNEI. There are 15 residues in the CDR3. J was trimmed by 2 bases and V by 8 bases; bases with no gene match: 6. The CDR3 loop is CASFYRGTGANVLTF. The CDR3 DNA reads TGTGCCAGCTTTTACAGGGGAACTGGGGCCAACGTCCTGACTTTC.

V usage is TRBV5-1 and J usage is TRBJ1-3, with 8 bases fitting TRBD1. This CDR3 is 14 amino acids long. The V gene's germline CDR1 is SGHRS and CDR2 YFSETQ. Germline trimming cut 5 bases from V and 2 bases from J; bases unmatched to any gene: 3. The CDR3 bases are TGCGCCAGCAGTGAGACAGGGGCTGGAAACACCATATATTTT. It is translated as CASSETGAGNTIYF. Filled out from reference TRBV5-1 and TRBJ1-3, the complete variable domain reads KAGVTQTPRYLIKTRGQQVTLSCSPISGHRSVSWYQQTPGQGLQFLFEYFSETQRNKGNFPGRFSGRQFSNSRSEMNVSTLELGDSALYLCASSETGAGNTIYFGEGSWLTVV.

CDR3 DNA sequence: TGCAGCCACGGGGCAGGGAGGATGGATCTATACAATGAGCAGTTCTTC. Translating gives CSHGAGRMDLYNEQFF. This chain connects TRBV29-1 to TRBJ2-1; possibly TRBD2 for D (6 bases). The CDR3 is made up of 16 amino acids. CDR1 and CDR2 (germline): SQVTM, ANQGSEA. Deletions cut 8 bases from V and 4 bases from J, with 24 bases between.

The rearrangement joins TRBV9 to TRBJ1-1; D not certain. The CDR3 extends over 14 amino acids. The germline V gene has CDR1 SGDLS and CDR2 YYNGEE. V lost 0 bases and J 0 bases, leaving 6 bases between the germline ends. The CDR3 DNA sequence: TGTGCCAGCAGCGTAGGTGGAGTGAACACTGAAGCTTTCTTT. Translation gives CASSVGGVNTEAFF.